This entry is about one TCR beta chain. The antigen remains unidentified. Sequence at one end of the junction differs from germline and may be a read error. Alongside a J-beta primer mix, a sample-barcoded 5' primer served in a second PCR lasting about 7 to 12 cycles. TCRdb reprocessed the 5' RACE reads with MiXCR, giving one entry per CDR3 protein. The profile covers 710,000 or so distinct CDR3 sequences, with 20% to 25% appearing a single time and approximately 20% taken by the ten largest. This sample was included in a study of blood T cells in healthy people across ages. Regarding the study as a whole: Considered underestimates were the diversity estimates obtained from one million T cells.

CDR3 length equals 17 residues. The material sequenced was blood. This chain joins TRBV12-3 or TRBV12-4 and TRBJ2-3; 13 bases agree with TRBD2. The TCR comes from a man in his sixties or seventies in good health. CDR3 amino acids: CASRRTSGGVGTDAQYF. CDR3 sequence (DNA): TGTGCCAGCAGACGGACTAGCGGGGGAGTGGGCACAGATGCGCAGTATTTT.